What follows are 12 T cell receptor beta chains derived from one specimen sequenced in a study of T cells after yellow fever vaccination. TCRdb ran MiXCR on the 5' RACE reads and lists one entry per CDR3 protein. Seen here are under 600,000 distinct CDR3 sequences, approximately 13% observed once, and the top ten hold roughly 13%. The source material was PBMCs, sampled on the day of the yellow fever booster vaccination. Receptor source: a man between 25 and 39 years old who received the YFV17D yellow fever vaccine.

This clonotype was observed a few times. The chain recombines TRBV5-8 with TRBJ1-4; no reliable D call. The V gene's germline CDR1 is SGHTS and CDR2 YDEGEE. There are 17 residues in the CDR3. With 4 bases removed from V and 0 bases from J, the gap between germline ends came to 16 bases. CDR3 protein: CASSTGRQVTTNEKLFF. In nucleotides, the CDR3 is TGTGCCAGCAGCACCGGACGGCAAGTTACAACTAATGAAAAACTGTTTTTT.

Comment on this clonotype: A single base separates this from a much larger clone, so it may be a read error. The chain combines TRBV28 with TRBJ1-1; 7 bases line up with TRBD1. Germline CDR1 MDHEN, CDR2 SYDVKM. This CDR3 has 11 amino acids. For the CDR3, the DNA is TGTGCCTGCAGCTCGACAGGGGAAGCTTTCTTT. This sequence encodes CACSSTGEAFF. The full variable domain, in which reference TRBV28 and TRBJ1-1 provide the parts outside the CDR3, is DVKVTQSSRYLVKRTGEKVFLECVQDMDHENMFWYRQDPGLGLRLIYFSYDVKMKEKGDIPEGYSVSREKKERFSLILESASTNQTSMYLCACSSTGEAFFGQGTRLTVV.

This clonotype appeared many times. This rearrangement joins TRBV6-1 to TRBJ2-1, with D perhaps TRBD1 (6 bases). In germline, CDR1 is MNHNS, CDR2 SASEGT. The CDR3 has 13 residues. Trimming stripped 8 bases from V and 1 base from J, with 9 bases between. The CDR3, as DNA: TGTGCCAGCGGGCAGGGGTCCTACAATGAGCAGTTCTTC. This gives the protein CASGQGSYNEQFF.

The V gene is TRBV20-1, the J gene TRBJ2-5; 9 bases are a match to TRBD1. This CDR3 has 15 amino acids. V shed 3 bases, J shed 5 bases, and the junction held 10 bases outside the gene matches. Germline V CDR1 and CDR2: DFQATT, SNEGSKA (reference sequence). CDR3 bases: TGCAGTGCTAGTACCGGACAGGGGCTGGGGGAGACCCAGTACTTC. As protein: CSASTGQGLGETQYF.

The chain couples TRBV11-2 to TRBJ2-5, with D tentatively TRBD1 (7 bases). Trimming cost V 5 bases and J 2 bases, with 12 bases left between them. CDR1 is SGHAT, CDR2 FQNNGV, per germline. The CDR3 extends over 14 amino acids. CDR3 sequence: CASSAQGGQETQYF. The CDR3 region has the DNA TGTGCCAGCAGCGCTCAGGGGGGTCAAGAGACCCAGTACTTC.

This clonotype was observed at least ten times. The chain has TRBV29-1 and TRBJ1-4; D is unclear. Trimming left V 4 bases short and J 7 bases short, with 13 bases between. There are 13 residues in the CDR3. The V gene's germline CDR1 is SQVTM and CDR2 ANQGSEA. CDR3 bases: TGCAGCGTTGGGGGTCGCGACATTGAAAAACTGTTTTTT. Translation: CSVGGRDIEKLFF.

In its sample, this clonotype was seen a few times. One end of the junction is discordant with germline, which a read error may explain. The chain uses TRBV2 and TRBJ2-6; D uncertain. The CDR3 loop spans 15 amino acids. The germline CDR1 and CDR2 sequences are SNHLY and FYNNEI. This chain's CDR3 is CASREERSGANVLTF. CDR3 in DNA: TGTGCCAGCAGGGAAGAGCGCTCTGGGGCCAACGTCCTGACTTTC.

This chain uses TRBV4-3 with TRBJ1-1; D remains unclear. The germline V gene encodes CDR1 LGHNA and CDR2 YSLEER. The V and J ends lost 0 bases and 2 bases respectively, with 10 bases between them. The CDR3 is 15 residues long. CDR3 sequence: CASSQDPRGNTEAFF. CDR3 in DNA: TGCGCCAGCAGCCAAGACCCCCGCGGTAACACTGAAGCTTTCTTT.

This clonotype was detected a few times. The rearrangement links TRBV4-1 to TRBJ2-7; 9 nucleotides agree with TRBD2. The CDR3 covers 15 residues. The germline V gene encodes CDR1 MGHRA and CDR2 YSYEKL. The junction had 9 bases not matched to a gene; V was cut back by 0 bases and J by 9 bases. This chain's CDR3 is CASSQDERGRAGQYF. The CDR3 coding sequence is TGCGCCAGCAGCCAAGACGAGCGCGGGAGGGCCGGGCAGTACTTC.

This clonotype was detected a few times. V is TRBV12-3 or TRBV12-4 and J is TRBJ2-2; a weak D match, TRBD2 (5 bases). Trimming cost V 8 bases and J 4 bases, with 14 bases left between them. The CDR3 contains 14 residues. The chain's CDR3 is CASSRLRATGELFF. CDR3 DNA sequence: TGTGCCAGCTCTCGATTGCGGGCCACCGGGGAGCTGTTTTTT.

Only a few counts were recorded for this clonotype. The V gene is TRBV7-2, the J gene TRBJ2-7; 11 bases fit TRBD2. CDR1 is SGHTA and CDR2 is FQGNSA in the germline V gene. The CDR3 totals 14 residues. Trimming cost V 7 bases and J 7 bases; bases outside gene matches: 9. CDR3 in DNA: TGTGCCAGCACCCATACTAGCGGGAGTAATGAGCAGTACTTC. This translates into CASTHTSGSNEQYF.

The gene calls are TRBV10-3 and TRBJ2-1; no firm D call. There are 12 residues in the CDR3. In germline, CDR1 is ENHRY, CDR2 SYGVKD. V lost 3 bases and J 10 bases, leaving 10 bases between the germline ends. CDR3 sequence reads: CAISEGRREQFF. In DNA, the CDR3 is TGTGCCATCAGTGAAGGGCGGCGGGAGCAGTTCTTC.